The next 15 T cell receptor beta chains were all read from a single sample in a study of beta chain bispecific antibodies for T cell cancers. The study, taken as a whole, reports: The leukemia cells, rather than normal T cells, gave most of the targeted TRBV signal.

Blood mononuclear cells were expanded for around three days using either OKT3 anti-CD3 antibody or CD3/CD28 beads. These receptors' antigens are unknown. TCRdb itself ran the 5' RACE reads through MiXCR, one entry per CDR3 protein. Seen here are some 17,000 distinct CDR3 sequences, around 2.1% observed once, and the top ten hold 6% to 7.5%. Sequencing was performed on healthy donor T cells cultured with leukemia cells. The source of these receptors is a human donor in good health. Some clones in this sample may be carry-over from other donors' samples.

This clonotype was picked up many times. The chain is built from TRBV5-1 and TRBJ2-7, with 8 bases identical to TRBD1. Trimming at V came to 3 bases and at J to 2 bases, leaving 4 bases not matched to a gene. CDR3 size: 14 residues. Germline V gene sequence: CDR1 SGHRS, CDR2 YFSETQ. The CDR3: CASSSGTGAYEQYF. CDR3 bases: TGCGCCAGCAGCTCCGGGACAGGAGCCTACGAGCAGTACTTC. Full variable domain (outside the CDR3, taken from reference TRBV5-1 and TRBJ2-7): KAGVTQTPRYLIKTRGQQVTLSCSPISGHRSVSWYQQTPGQGLQFLFEYFSETQRNKGNFPGRFSGRQFSNSRSEMNVSTLELGDSALYLCASSSGTGAYEQYFGPGTRLTVT.

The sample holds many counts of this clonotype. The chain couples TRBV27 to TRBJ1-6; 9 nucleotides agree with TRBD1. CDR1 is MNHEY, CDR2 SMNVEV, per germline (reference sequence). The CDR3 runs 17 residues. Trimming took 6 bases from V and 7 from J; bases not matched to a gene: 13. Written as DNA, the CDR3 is TGTGCCAGCAGCAACTACGGGACAGGGTTGTTCAATTCACCCCTCCACTTT. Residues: CASSNYGTGLFNSPLHF.

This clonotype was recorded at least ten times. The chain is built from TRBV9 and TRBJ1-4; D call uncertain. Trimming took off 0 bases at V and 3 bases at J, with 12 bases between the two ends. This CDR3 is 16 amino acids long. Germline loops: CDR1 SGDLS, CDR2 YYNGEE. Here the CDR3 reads CASSVGKAEPNEKLFF. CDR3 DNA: TGTGCCAGCAGCGTAGGGAAGGCGGAACCTAATGAAAAACTGTTTTTT. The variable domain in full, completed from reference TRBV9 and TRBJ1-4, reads DSGVTQTPKHLITATGQRVTLRCSPRSGDLSVYWYQQSLDQGLQFLIQYYNGEERAKGNILERFSAQQFPDLHSELNLSSLELGDSALYFCASSVGKAEPNEKLFFGSGTQLSVL.

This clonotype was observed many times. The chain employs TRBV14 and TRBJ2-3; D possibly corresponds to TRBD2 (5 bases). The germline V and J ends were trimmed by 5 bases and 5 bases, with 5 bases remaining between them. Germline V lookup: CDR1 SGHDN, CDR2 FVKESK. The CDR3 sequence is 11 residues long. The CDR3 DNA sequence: TGTGCCAGCAGCAGCGGAGATACGCAGTATTTT. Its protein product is CASSSGDTQYF.

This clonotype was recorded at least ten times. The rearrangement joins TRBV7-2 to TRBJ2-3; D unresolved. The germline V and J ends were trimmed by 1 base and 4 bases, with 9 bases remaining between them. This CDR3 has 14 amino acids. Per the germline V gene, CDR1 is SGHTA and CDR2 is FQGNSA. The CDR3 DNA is TGTGCCAGCAGCTTAGATGGGCAGGCAGATACGCAGTATTTT. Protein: CASSLDGQADTQYF.

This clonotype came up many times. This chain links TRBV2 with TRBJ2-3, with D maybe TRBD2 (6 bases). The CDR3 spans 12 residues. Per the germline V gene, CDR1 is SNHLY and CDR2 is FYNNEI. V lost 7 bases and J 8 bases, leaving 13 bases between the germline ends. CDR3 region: CASTLLGGTQYF. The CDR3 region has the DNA TGTGCCAGCACCTTGCTCGGGGGTACGCAGTATTTT.

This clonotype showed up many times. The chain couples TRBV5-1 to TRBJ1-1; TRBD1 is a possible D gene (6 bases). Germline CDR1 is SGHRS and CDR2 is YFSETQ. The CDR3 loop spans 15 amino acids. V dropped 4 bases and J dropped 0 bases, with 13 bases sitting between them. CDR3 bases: TGCGCCAGCAGCACCGAGACAGGAATGAACACTGAAGCTTTCTTT. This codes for CASSTETGMNTEAFF.

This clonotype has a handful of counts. CDR3 amino acids: CASGSNRFFYGYTF. DNA for the CDR3: TGTGCCAGCGGGAGCAACCGGTTCTTCTATGGCTACACCTTC. V and J are TRBV28 and TRBJ1-2; no definite D call. This CDR3 contains 14 residues. V was trimmed by 8 bases and J by 4 bases, leaving 17 bases between them. Germline values: CDR1 MDHEN, CDR2 SYDVKM.

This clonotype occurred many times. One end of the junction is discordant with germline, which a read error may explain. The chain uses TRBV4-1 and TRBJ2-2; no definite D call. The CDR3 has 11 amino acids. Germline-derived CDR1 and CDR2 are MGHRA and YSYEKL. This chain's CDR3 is CASTQGGELFF. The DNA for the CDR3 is TGCGCCAGCACCCAAGGCGGGGAGCTGTTTTTT.

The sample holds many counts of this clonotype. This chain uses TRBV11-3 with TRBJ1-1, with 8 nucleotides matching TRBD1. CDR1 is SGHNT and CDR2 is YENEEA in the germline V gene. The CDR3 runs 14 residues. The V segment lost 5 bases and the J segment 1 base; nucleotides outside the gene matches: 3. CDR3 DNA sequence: TGTGCCAGCAGCCCCGGACAGGGGAACACTGAAGCTTTCTTT. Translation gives CASSPGQGNTEAFF.

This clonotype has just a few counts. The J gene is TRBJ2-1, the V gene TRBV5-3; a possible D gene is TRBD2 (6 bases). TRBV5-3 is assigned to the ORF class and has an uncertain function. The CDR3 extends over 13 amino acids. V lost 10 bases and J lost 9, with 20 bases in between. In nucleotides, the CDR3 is TGTGCCCTGATCCCCAAGGCCGGGGGTGAGCAGTTCTTC. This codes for CALIPKAGGEQFF.

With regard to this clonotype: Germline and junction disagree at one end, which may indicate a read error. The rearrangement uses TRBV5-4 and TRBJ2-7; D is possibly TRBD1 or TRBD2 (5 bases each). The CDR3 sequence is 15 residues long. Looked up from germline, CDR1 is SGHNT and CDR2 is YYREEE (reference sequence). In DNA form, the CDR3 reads TGTGCCAGCAGCTTGTTCGGGGCTGATGTCACCGAGCAGTGCTTC. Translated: CASSLFGADVTEQCF.

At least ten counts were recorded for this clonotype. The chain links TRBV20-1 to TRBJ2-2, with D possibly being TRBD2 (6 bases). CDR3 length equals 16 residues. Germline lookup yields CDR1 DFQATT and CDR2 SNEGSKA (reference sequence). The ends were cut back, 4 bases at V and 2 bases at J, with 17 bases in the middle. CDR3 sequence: CSAIASALRNTGELFF. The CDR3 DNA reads TGCAGTGCTATAGCTAGCGCCTTAAGAAACACCGGGGAGCTGTTTTTT.

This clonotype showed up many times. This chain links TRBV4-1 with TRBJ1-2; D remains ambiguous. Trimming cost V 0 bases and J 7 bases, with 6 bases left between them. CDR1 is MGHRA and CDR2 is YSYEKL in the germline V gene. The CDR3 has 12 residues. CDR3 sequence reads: CASSQERGGYTF. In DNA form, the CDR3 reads TGCGCCAGCAGCCAAGAAAGAGGTGGCTACACCTTC.

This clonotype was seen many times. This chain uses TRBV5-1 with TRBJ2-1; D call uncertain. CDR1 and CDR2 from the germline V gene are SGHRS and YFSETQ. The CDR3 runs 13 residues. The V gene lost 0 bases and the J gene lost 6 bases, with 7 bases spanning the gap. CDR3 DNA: TGCGCCAGCAGCTTGGATTGGGGCAATGAGCAGTTCTTC. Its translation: CASSLDWGNEQFF.